This TCR beta chain appears in the sequencing data of a study of blood T cell repertoires in COVID-19. Study-level background: The cDNA or gDNA used as material had been derived from T cells, B-cell-depleted T cells, or PBMCs.

Germline CDR1 reads LNHDA; CDR2 reads SQIVND (reference sequence). The CDR3 sequence is 17 residues long. The V gene lost 1 base and the J gene lost 0 bases, with 13 bases spanning the gap. This clone has just one count. Authors' methods: Quantification of nucleated cells was approximated via reference gene primer amplification. Profiled with immunoSEQ multiplex PCR; TCRdb holds only in-frame clones, not every one. That table furnishes V, J and clone size, whereas the DNA furnished D and trimming. Counted here are around 100,000 clones, approximately 84% occurring once; the ten biggest clones make up roughly 24%.

This receptor was obtained from a human donor in a cohort sampled during active COVID-19. The V gene is TRBV19, the J gene TRBJ1-3; possibly TRBD1 for D (5 bases). The sample comprised peripheral blood. CDR3 sequence: CASSIAWGRPSGNTIYF. CDR3 nucleotide sequence: TGTGCCAGTAGTATAGCGTGGGGCAGACCCTCTGGAAACACCATATATTTT.